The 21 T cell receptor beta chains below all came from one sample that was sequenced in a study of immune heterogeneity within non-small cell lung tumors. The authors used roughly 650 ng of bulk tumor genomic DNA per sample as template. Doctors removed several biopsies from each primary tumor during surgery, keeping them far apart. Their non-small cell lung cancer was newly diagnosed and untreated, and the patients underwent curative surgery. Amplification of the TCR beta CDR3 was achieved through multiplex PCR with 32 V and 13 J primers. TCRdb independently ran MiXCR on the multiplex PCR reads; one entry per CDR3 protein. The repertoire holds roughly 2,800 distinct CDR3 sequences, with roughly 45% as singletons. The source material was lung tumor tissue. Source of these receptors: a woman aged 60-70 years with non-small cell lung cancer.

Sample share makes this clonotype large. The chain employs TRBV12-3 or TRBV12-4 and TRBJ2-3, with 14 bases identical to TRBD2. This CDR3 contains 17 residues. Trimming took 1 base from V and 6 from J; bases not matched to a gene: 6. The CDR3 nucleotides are TGTGCCAGCAGTTTAGTCAGACTAGCGGGGGGGGTGGATACGCAGTATTTT. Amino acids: CASSLVRLAGGVDTQYF.

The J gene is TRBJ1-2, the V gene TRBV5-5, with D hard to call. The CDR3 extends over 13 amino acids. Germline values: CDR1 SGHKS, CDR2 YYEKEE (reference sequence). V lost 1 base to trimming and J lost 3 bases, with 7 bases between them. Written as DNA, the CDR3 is TGTGCCAGCAGCTTGAGACCGGACTATGGCTACACCTTC. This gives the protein CASSLRPDYGYTF.

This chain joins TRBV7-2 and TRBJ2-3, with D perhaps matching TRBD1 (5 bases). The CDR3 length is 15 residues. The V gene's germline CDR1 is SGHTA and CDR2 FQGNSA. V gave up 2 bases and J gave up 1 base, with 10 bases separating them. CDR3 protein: CASSLSGLRTDTQYF. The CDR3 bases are TGTGCCAGCAGCTTATCAGGGCTCCGCACAGATACGCAGTATTTT.

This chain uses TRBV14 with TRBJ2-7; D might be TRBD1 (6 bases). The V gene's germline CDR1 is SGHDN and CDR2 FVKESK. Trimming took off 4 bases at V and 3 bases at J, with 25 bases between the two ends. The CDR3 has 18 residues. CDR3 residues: CASSPSPFDRSENYEQYF. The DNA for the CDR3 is TGTGCCAGCAGCCCCTCCCCTTTTGACAGGAGCGAGAACTACGAGCAGTACTTC.

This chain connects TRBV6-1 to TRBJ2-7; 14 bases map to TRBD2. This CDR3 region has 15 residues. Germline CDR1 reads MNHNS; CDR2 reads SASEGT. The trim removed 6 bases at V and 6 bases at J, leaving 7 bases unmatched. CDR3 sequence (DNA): TGTGCCAGCAGGGGGACTAGCGGGAGAAGTCTCGAGCAGTACTTC. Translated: CASRGTSGRSLEQYF.

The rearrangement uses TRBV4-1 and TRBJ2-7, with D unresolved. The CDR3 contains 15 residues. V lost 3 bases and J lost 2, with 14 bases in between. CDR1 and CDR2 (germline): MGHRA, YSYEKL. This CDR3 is CASSQAVRIPYEQYF. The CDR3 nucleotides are TGCGCCAGCAGCCAGGCAGTGCGGATCCCCTACGAGCAGTACTTC.

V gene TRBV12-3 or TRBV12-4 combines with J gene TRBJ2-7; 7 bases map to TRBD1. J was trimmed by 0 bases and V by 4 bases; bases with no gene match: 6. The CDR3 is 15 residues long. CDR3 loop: CASSSLGTDSYEQYF. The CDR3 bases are TGTGCCAGCAGTTCCCTGGGGACAGACTCCTACGAGCAGTACTTC.

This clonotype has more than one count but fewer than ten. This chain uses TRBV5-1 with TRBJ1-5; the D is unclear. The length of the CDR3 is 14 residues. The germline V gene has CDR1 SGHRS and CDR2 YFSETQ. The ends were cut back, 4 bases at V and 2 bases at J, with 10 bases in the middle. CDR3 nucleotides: TGCGCCAGCAGCCCCCTCGGAGGCAATCAGCCCCAGCATTTT. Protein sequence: CASSPLGGNQPQHF.

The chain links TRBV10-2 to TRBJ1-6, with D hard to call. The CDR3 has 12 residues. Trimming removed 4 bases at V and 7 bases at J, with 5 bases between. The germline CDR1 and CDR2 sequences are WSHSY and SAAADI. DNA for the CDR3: TGCGCCAGCAGTGGAGGGAATTCACCCCTCCACTTT. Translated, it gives CASSGGNSPLHF.

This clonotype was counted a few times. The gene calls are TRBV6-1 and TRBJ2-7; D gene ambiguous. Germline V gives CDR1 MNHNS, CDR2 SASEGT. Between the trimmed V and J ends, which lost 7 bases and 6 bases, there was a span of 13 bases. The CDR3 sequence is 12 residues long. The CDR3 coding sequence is TGTGCCAGCAAGGGCCAAACGGCCGAGCAGTACTTC. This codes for CASKGQTAEQYF.

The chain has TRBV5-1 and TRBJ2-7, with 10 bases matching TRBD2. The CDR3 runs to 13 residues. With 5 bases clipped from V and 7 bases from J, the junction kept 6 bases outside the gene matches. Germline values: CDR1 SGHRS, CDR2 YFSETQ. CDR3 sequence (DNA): TGCGCCAGCAGAAGCGGGAGGGCCTTAGAGCAGTACTTC. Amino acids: CASRSGRALEQYF.

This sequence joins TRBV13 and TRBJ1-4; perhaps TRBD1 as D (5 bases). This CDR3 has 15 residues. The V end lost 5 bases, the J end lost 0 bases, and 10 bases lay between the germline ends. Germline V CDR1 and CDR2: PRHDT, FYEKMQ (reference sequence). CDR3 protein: CASSPSGSTNEKLFF. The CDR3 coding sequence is TGTGCCAGCAGCCCATCAGGGTCAACTAATGAAAAACTGTTTTTT.

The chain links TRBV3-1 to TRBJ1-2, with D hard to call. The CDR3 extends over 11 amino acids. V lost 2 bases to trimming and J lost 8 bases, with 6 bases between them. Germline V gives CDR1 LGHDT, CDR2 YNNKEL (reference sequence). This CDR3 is CASSQLEGYTF. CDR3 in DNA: TGTGCCAGCAGCCAACTGGAAGGCTACACCTTC.

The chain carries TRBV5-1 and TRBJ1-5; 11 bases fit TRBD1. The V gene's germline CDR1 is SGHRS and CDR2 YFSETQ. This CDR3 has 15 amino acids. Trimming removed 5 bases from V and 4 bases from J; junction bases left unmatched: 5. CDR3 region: CASRTGTGGNQPQHF. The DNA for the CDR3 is TGCGCCAGCAGGACCGGGACAGGGGGTAATCAGCCCCAGCATTTT. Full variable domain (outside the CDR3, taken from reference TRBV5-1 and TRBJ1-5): KAGVTQTPRYLIKTRGQQVTLSCSPISGHRSVSWYQQTPGQGLQFLFEYFSETQRNKGNFPGRFSGRQFSNSRSEMNVSTLELGDSALYLCASRTGTGGNQPQHFGDGTRLSIL.

The CDR3 loop reads CASSQGGQAAYEQYF. In nucleotides, the CDR3 is TGCGCCAGCAGCCAAGGGGGACAGGCGGCCTACGAGCAGTACTTC. The chain carries TRBV4-3 and TRBJ2-7, with TRBD1 identical over 8 bases. The CDR3 contains 15 residues. Germline trimming cut 1 base from V and 2 bases from J; bases unmatched to any gene: 4. CDR1 is LGHNA and CDR2 is YSLEER in the germline V gene.

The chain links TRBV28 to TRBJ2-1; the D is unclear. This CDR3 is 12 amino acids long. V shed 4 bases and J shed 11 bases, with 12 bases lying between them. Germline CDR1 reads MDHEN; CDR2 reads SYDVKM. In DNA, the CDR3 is TGTGCCAGCAGTTCCTCTCTACGGCAGCAGTTCTTC. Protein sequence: CASSSSLRQQFF.

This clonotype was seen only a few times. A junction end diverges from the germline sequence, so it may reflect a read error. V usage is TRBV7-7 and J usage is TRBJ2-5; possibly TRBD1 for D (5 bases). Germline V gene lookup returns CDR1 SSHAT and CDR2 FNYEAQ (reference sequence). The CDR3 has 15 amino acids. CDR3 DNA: TGTGCTAGCAGCAACCCCCTCACAGGTCCCGAGACCCAGTACTTC. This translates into CASSNPLTGPETQYF.

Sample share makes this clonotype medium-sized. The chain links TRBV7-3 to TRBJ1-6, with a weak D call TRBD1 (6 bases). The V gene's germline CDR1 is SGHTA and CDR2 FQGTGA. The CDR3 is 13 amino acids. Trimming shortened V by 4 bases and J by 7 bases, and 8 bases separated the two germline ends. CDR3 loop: CASSSTGNSPLHF. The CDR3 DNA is TGTGCCAGCAGCTCCACAGGGAATTCACCCCTCCACTTT.

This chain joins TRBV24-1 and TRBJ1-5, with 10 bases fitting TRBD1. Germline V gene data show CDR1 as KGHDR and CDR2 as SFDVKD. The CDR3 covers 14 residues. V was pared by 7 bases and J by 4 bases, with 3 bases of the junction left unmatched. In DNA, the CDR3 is TGTGCCACCAGCGGACAGGGGGGAAATCAGCCCCAGCATTTT. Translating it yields CATSGQGGNQPQHF.

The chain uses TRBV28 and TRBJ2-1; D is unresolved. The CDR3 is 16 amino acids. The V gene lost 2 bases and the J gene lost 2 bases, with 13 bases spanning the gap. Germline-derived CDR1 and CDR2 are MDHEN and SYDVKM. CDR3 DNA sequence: TGTGCCAGCAGTTTACGGTGGGCGTCCGCCTACAATGAGCAGTTCTTC. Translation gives CASSLRWASAYNEQFF. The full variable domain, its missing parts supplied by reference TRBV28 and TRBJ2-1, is DVKVTQSSRYLVKRTGEKVFLECVQDMDHENMFWYRQDPGLGLRLIYFSYDVKMKEKGDIPEGYSVSREKKERFSLILESASTNQTSMYLCASSLRWASAYNEQFFGPGTRLTVL.

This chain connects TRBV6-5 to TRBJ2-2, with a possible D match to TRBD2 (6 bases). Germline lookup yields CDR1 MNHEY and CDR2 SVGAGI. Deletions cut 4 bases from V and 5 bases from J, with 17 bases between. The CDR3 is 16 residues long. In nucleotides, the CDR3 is TGTGCCAGCAGTTTATTGGGGGGAGGCAGGACCGGGGAGCTGTTTTTT. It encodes CASSLLGGGRTGELFF.